This T cell receptor (beta chain) was retrieved from a study of blood T cell repertoires in COVID-19. Produced via immunoSEQ multiplex PCR; TCRdb's table is partial and in-frame only. The sample lists about 140,000 clones, roughly 85% occurring once. Sequencing input: peripheral blood. This TCR was sampled from a man aged 60-69 years with acute or convalescent COVID-19.

The CDR3 sequence: CAYTAAGPGRYTF. In nucleotides, the CDR3 is TGTGCCTATACTGCCGCGGGGCCCGGCCGCTACACCTTC. The V call is TRBV30, the J call TRBJ1-2, with D perhaps TRBD1 (5 bases). Trimming shortened V by 7 bases and J by 9 bases, and 21 bases separated the two germline ends. The germline gives CDR1 GTSNPN, CDR2 SVGIG (reference sequence). This CDR3 region has 13 residues. Supplemented by reference TRBV30 and TRBJ1-2, the full variable domain reads SQTIHQWPATLVQPVGSPLSLECTVEGTSNPNLYWYRQAAGRGLQLLFYSVGIGQISSEVPQNLSASRPQDRQFILSSKKLLLSDSGFYLCAYTAAGPGRYTFGSGTRLTVV.